This entry describes one TCR beta chain. The data were taken from a study of blood T cell repertoires in COVID-19. Clones were sequenced by immunoSEQ multiplex PCR, and TCRdb holds only the in-frame ones, with some missing. This sample has 200,000 or so clones; approximately 84% occur once, and the top ten carry 6.9%. Germline V gene data show CDR1 as SGHRS and CDR2 as YFSETQ. The CDR3 contains 15 residues. With 4 bases clipped from V and 4 bases from J, the junction kept 3 bases outside the gene matches. The receptor's source is a human donor with acute or convalescent COVID-19. The donor label of this sample is uncertain. The sequenced material came from peripheral blood. This chain uses TRBV5-1 with TRBJ2-1, with 12 bases matching TRBD2. The CDR3 DNA reads TGCGCCAGCAGCCCGACTAGCGGGGGTTACAATGAGCAGTTCTTC. Amino acids: CASSPTSGGYNEQFF.